This TCR beta chain was identified during a study of blood T cell repertoires in COVID-19. About the study: The cDNA or gDNA used as material had been derived from T cells, B-cell-depleted T cells, or PBMCs.

Original analysis: Reference gene primer amplification gave nucleated cell count estimates. Sequencing was performed with immunoSEQ multiplex PCR; in TCRdb, only in-frame clones are kept and a portion is missing. V, J and clone size are those of that table, while D and trimming were read from the DNA. The table shows about 120,000 clones, with around 70% occurring only once. The receptor comes from a man between 60 and 75 years old with acute or convalescent COVID-19. Sequencing used peripheral blood.

The CDR3 bases are TGTGCCAGCTCATCGCGGGCGGACACCGGGGAGCTGTTTTTT. This gives the protein CASSSRADTGELFF. The chain has TRBV18 and TRBJ2-2, with D possibly matching TRBD2 (5 bases). The CDR3 has 14 amino acids. Germline V gene sequence: CDR1 KGHSH, CDR2 LQKENI. Between the trimmed V and J ends, which lost 5 bases and 3 bases, there was a span of 10 bases.